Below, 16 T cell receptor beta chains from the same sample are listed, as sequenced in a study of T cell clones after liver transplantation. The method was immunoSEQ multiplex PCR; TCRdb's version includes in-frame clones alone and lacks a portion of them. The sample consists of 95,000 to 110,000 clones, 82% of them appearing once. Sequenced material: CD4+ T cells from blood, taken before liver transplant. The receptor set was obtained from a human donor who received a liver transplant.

For the CDR3, the DNA is TGTGCCAGCAGCGCCCTGGGGGGGACAGGACTAAACACTGAAGCTTTCTTT. Amino acids: CASSALGGTGLNTEAFF. The rearrangement links TRBV11-3 to TRBJ1-1; TRBD1 aligns across 8 bases. Looked up from germline, CDR1 is SGHNT and CDR2 is YENEEA. The CDR3 covers 17 residues. The J segment lost 2 bases and the V segment lost 5 bases, leaving 13 bases of the junction unmatched.

The CDR3 loop reads CSVQGMGTEAFF. As DNA, the CDR3 is TGCAGCGTTCAGGGGATGGGCACTGAAGCTTTCTTT. This chain connects TRBV29-1 to TRBJ1-1, with a weak D call TRBD1 (6 bases). Germline assignment: CDR1 SQVTM and CDR2 ANQGSEA. The CDR3 has 12 amino acids. Trimming removed 5 bases at V and 4 bases at J, with 11 bases between.

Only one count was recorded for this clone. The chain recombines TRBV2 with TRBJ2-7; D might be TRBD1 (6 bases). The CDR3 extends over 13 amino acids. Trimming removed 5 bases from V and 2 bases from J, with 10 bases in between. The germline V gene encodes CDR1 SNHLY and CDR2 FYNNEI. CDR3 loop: CASSRGQAYEQYF. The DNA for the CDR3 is TGTGCCAGCAGTAGGGGACAAGCCTACGAGCAGTACTTC.

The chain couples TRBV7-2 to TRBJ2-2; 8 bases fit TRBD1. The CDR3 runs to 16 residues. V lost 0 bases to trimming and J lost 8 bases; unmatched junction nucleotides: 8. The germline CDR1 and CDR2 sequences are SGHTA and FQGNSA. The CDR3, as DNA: TGTGCCAGCAGCTTAGCTCGCGGCAGGGGGCAGGGGGAGCTGTTTTTT. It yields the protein CASSLARGRGQGELFF.

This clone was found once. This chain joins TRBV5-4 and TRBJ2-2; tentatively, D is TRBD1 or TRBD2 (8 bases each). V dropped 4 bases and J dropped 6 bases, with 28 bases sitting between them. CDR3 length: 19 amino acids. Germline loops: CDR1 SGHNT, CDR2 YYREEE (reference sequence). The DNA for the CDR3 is TGTGCCAGCAGCCGGGACAGGATGGGGATCGGGCGGGAGGCCGGGGAGCTGTTTTTT. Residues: CASSRDRMGIGREAGELFF.

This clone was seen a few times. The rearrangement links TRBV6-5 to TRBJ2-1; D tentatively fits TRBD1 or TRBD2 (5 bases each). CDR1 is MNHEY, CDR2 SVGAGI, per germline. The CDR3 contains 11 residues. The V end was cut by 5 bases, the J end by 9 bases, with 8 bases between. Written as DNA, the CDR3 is TGTGCCAGCAGTGGTGGGACTGAGCAGTTCTTC. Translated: CASSGGTEQFF.

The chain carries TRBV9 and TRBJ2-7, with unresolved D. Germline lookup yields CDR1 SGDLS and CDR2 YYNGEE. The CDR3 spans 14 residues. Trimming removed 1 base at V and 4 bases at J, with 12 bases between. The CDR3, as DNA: TGTGCCAGCAGCGTAAGTGCTAACGGGTACGAGCAGTACTTC. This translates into CASSVSANGYEQYF. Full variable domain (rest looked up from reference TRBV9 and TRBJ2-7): DSGVTQTPKHLITATGQRVTLRCSPRSGDLSVYWYQQSLDQGLQFLIQYYNGEERAKGNILERFSAQQFPDLHSELNLSSLELGDSALYFCASSVSANGYEQYFGPGTRLTVT.

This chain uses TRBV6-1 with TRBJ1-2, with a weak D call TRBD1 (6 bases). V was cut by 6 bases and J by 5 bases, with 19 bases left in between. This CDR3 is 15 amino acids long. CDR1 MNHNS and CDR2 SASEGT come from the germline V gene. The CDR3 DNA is TGTGCCAGCAGGCCTGGACAGATATCGCCGTATGGCTACACCTTC. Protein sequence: CASRPGQISPYGYTF.

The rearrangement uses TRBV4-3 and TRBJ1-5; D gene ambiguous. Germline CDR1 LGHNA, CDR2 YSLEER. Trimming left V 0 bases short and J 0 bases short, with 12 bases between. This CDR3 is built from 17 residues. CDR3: CASSQEHTTFSNQPQHF. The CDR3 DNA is TGCGCCAGCAGCCAAGAACACACAACCTTTAGCAATCAGCCCCAGCATTTT.

This CDR3 reads CASSFQGSQPQHF. The CDR3 nucleotides read TGTGCCAGCAGCTTCCAGGGAAGCCAGCCCCAGCATTTT. This sequence joins TRBV2 and TRBJ1-5; D might be TRBD1 (5 bases). The CDR3 covers 13 residues. Looked up from germline, CDR1 is SNHLY and CDR2 is FYNNEI. The V and J ends lost 6 bases and 7 bases respectively, with 13 bases between them.

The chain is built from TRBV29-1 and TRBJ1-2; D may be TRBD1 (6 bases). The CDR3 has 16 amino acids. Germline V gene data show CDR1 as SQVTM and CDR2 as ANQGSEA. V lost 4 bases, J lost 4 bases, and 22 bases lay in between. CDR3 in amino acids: CSVGGGTQKNRYGYTF. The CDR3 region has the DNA TGCAGCGTTGGAGGCGGGACACAGAAAAACCGCTATGGCTACACCTTC.

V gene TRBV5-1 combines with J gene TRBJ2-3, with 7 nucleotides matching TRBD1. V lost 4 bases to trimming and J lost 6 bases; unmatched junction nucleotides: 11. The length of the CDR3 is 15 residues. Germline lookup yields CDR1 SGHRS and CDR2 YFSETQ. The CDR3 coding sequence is TGCGCCAGCAGCGCCACAGGGGCCTGGGTGGATACGCAGTATTTT. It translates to CASSATGAWVDTQYF.

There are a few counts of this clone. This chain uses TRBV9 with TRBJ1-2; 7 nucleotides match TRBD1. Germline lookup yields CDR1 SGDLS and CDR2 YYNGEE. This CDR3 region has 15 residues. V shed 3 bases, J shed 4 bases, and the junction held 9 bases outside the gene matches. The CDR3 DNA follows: TGTGCCAGCAGCGACGACAGGGCCCCCTTCTATGGCTACACCTTC. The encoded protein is CASSDDRAPFYGYTF.

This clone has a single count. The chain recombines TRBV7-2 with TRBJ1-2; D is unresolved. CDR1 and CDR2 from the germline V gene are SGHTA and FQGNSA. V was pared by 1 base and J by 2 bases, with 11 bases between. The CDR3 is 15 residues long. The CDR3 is CASSLGPAENYGYTF. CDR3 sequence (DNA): TGTGCCAGCAGCTTAGGTCCGGCAGAAAACTATGGCTACACCTTC.

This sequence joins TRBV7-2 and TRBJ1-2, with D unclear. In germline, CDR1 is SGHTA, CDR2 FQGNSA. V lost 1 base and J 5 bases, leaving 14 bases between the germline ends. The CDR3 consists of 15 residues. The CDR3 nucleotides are TGTGCCAGCAGCTTAGAGCGGGGTTTGGGTTATGGCTACACCTTC. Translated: CASSLERGLGYGYTF.

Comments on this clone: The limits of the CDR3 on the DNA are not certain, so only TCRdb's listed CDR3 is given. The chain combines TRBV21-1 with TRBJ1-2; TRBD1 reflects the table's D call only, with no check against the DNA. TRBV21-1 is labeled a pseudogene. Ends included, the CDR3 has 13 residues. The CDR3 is CASRVGQGNGYTF.